This TCR beta chain emerged from a study of blood T cell repertoires in COVID-19. About the research overall: There were acute and convalescent COVID-19 samples, and they came from the United States, Italy and Spain. The analysed material was cDNA or gDNA that came from T cells, B-cell-depleted T cells, or PBMCs.

This CDR3 spans 12 amino acids. Trimming took off 5 bases at V and 7 bases at J, with 11 bases between the two ends. Per the original data handling: Cell counts per sample came from amplifying reference gene primers. Method: immunoSEQ multiplex PCR; TCRdb's copy keeps in-frame clones and lacks some. V and J calls and clone size are given by that table; D and trimming were obtained from the DNA. The sample records over 100,000 clones, 70% to 80% being singletons. Source material: peripheral blood. This rearrangement joins TRBV12-3 or TRBV12-4 to TRBJ1-1, with D uncertain. This receptor was obtained from a woman aged 80 or over with acute or convalescent COVID-19. CDR3 region: CASSGRRVEAFF. In nucleotides, the CDR3 is TGTGCCAGCAGTGGGAGACGGGTTGAAGCTTTCTTT.